The 20 T cell receptor beta chains below were found in one sample sequenced in a study of regulatory dendritic cells for organ transplantation. Produced via immunoSEQ multiplex PCR; TCRdb's table is partial and in-frame only. The sample has about 30,000 clones, around nine tenths seen once. Source material: naive CD4+ T cells from blood. Subset denoted: CD45RA+ naive T cells. Source of these receptors: a human donor in good health.

This chain's CDR3 is CASKGVGRTYNEQFF. Written as DNA, the CDR3 is TGTGCCAGCAAGGGTGTTGGGCGGACCTACAATGAGCAGTTCTTC. This chain links TRBV27 with TRBJ2-1; D gene ambiguous. V gave up 7 bases and J gave up 2 bases, with 15 bases separating them. The CDR3 sequence is 15 residues long. Germline-derived CDR1 and CDR2 are MNHEY and SMNVEV (reference sequence).

The V gene is TRBV11-2, the J gene TRBJ1-5; tentative D call: TRBD1 (6 bases). This CDR3 contains 18 residues. From germline, CDR1 is SGHAT and CDR2 FQNNGV. The V and J ends lost 4 bases and 3 bases respectively, with 22 bases between them. DNA of the CDR3: TGTGCCAGCAGCTCAAAACCCGCAGGGGCCTTATTCAATCAGCCCCAGCATTTT. Amino acids: CASSSKPAGALFNQPQHF.

The chain uses TRBV7-6 and TRBJ2-3; 8 nucleotides match TRBD2. Germline CDR1 is SGHVS and CDR2 is FNYEAQ. This CDR3 is 19 amino acids long. V lost 5 bases and J lost 4; bases outside the gene matches: 20. The CDR3 nucleotides read TGTGCCAGCAGCCGCGGGGGGAAAGGACTAGGACCTCTGGCAGATACGCAGTATTTT. Amino acid sequence: CASSRGGKGLGPLADTQYF.

V gene TRBV4-3 combines with J gene TRBJ1-2; D is undetermined. With 0 bases removed from V and 5 bases from J, the gap between germline ends came to 13 bases. The CDR3 has 15 amino acids. Germline CDR1 and CDR2: LGHNA and YSLEER. Here the CDR3 DNA reads TGCGCCAGCAGCCAAGATCAGGTCTCGTCTTATGGCTACACCTTC. Protein sequence: CASSQDQVSSYGYTF.

J is TRBJ2-2 and V is TRBV7-2; possible D gene TRBD1, 5 bases. The CDR3 sequence is 13 residues long. Deletions cut 5 bases from V and 6 bases from J, with 10 bases between. CDR1 and CDR2 (germline): SGHTA, FQGNSA. CDR3 loop: CASSLTGSGELFF. DNA of the CDR3: TGTGCCAGCAGCCTTACAGGATCCGGGGAGCTGTTTTTT.

The chain is built from TRBV4-1 and TRBJ2-5; maybe TRBD1 (6 bases). Germline loops: CDR1 MGHRA, CDR2 YSYEKL. This CDR3 is built from 15 residues. V lost 1 base and J 0 bases, leaving 9 bases between the germline ends. For the CDR3, the DNA is TGCGCCAGCAGCCAAGGTGACAGGTACCAAGAGACCCAGTACTTC. Translated: CASSQGDRYQETQYF.

In its sample, this clone was seen once. The gene calls are TRBV7-2 and TRBJ2-5; TRBD2 agrees at 12 bases. CDR3 size: 15 residues. Germline V gene lookup returns CDR1 SGHTA and CDR2 FQGNSA. The V segment lost 5 bases and the J segment 2 bases; nucleotides outside the gene matches: 3. Here the CDR3 DNA reads TGTGCCAGCAGCCGGACTAGCGGGAATCAAGAGACCCAGTACTTC. This gives the protein CASSRTSGNQETQYF.

V gene TRBV12-5 combines with J gene TRBJ1-3; D not certain. Germline V gene data show CDR1 as LGHNT and CDR2 as FRNRAP. The CDR3 has 17 amino acids. Trimming removed 6 bases from V and 0 bases from J, with 18 bases in between. CDR3 sequence (DNA): TGTGCTAGTGGGCTTATCCTCGACCGCCGCTCTGGAAACACCATATATTTT. Protein: CASGLILDRRSGNTIYF.

This clone was detected once. This chain links TRBV9 with TRBJ1-3; D might be TRBD1 (5 bases). Trimming removed 4 bases from V and 4 bases from J, with 15 bases in between. Germline loops: CDR1 SGDLS, CDR2 YYNGEE. The CDR3 consists of 15 residues. CDR3: CASSNPGPIGNTIYF. The CDR3 DNA reads as TGTGCCAGCAGCAATCCGGGACCCATAGGAAACACCATATATTTT.

V usage is TRBV4-1 and J usage is TRBJ2-7; 9 bases fit TRBD1. V trimming: 3 bases; J trimming: 4 bases; junction bases outside the gene matches: 4. Per germline, CDR1 MGHRA and CDR2 YSYEKL. This CDR3 spans 14 amino acids. In nucleotides, the CDR3 is TGCGCCAGCAGCCAGGGACAGGGAGTATACGAGCAGTACTTC. This gives the protein CASSQGQGVYEQYF.

The chain couples TRBV18 to TRBJ1-1; D not certain. V dropped 4 bases and J dropped 5 bases, with 8 bases sitting between them. The CDR3 spans 12 residues. Germline CDR1 reads KGHSH; CDR2 reads LQKENI. CDR3 residues: CASSLQGTEAFF. Written as DNA, the CDR3 is TGTGCCAGCTCACTCCAAGGGACTGAAGCTTTCTTT.

The chain is built from TRBV28 and TRBJ1-5; D not resolved. The germline CDR1 and CDR2 sequences are MDHEN and SYDVKM. V was cut by 7 bases and J by 9 bases, with 16 bases left in between. This CDR3 is 13 amino acids long. Written as DNA, the CDR3 is TGTGCCAGCATTATGAGTAGGGTGGGGCCCCAGCATTTT. Amino acid sequence: CASIMSRVGPQHF.

V is TRBV19 and J is TRBJ2-3; D might be TRBD1 or TRBD2, each matching 5 bases. CDR1 LNHDA and CDR2 SQIVND come from the germline V gene (reference sequence). CDR3 size: 16 residues. The V gene lost 1 base and the J gene lost 3 bases, with 14 bases spanning the gap. CDR3 DNA: TGTGCCAGTAGTATAGTCTCCGGGACGAAGACAGATACGCAGTATTTT. Translated, it gives CASSIVSGTKTDTQYF.

The chain employs TRBV7-2 and TRBJ1-5; unclear D gene. CDR3 length equals 13 residues. Looked up from germline, CDR1 is SGHTA and CDR2 is FQGNSA. The V end was cut by 5 bases, the J end by 0 bases, with 5 bases between. This CDR3 is CASSPYSNQPQHF. For the CDR3, the DNA is TGTGCCAGCAGCCCCTATAGCAATCAGCCCCAGCATTTT. The full variable domain, completed using reference TRBV7-2 and TRBJ1-5, is GAGVSQSPSNKVTEKGKDVELRCDPISGHTALYWYRQSLGQGLEFLIYFQGNSAPDKSGLPSDRFSAERTGGSVSTLTIQRTQQEDSAVYLCASSPYSNQPQHFGDGTRLSIL.

The chain is built from TRBV2 and TRBJ2-5; 8 bases map to TRBD1. This CDR3 is 14 amino acids long. Trimming cost V 6 bases and J 1 base; bases outside gene matches: 4. Germline loops: CDR1 SNHLY, CDR2 FYNNEI. The CDR3: CASRKDRAQETQYF. As DNA, the CDR3 is TGTGCCAGCAGGAAGGACAGGGCCCAAGAGACCCAGTACTTC. The full variable domain, rest sourced from reference TRBV2 and TRBJ2-5, is EPEVTQTPSHQVTQMGQEVILRCVPISNHLYFYWYRQILGQKVEFLVSFYNNEISEKSEIFDDQFSVERPDGSNFTLKIRSTKLEDSAMYFCASRKDRAQETQYFGPGTRLLVL.

The genes are TRBV7-9 and TRBJ1-1; unclear D gene. Per the germline V gene, CDR1 is SEHNR and CDR2 is FQNEAQ (reference sequence). The CDR3 is 14 residues long. Trimming removed 5 bases at V and 1 base at J, with 11 bases between. The CDR3: CASSPRQENTEAFF. The CDR3 coding sequence is TGTGCCAGCAGCCCAAGGCAGGAGAACACTGAAGCTTTCTTT.

The CDR3 loop reads CAWSEVRAATFTYEQYF. DNA for the CDR3: TGTGCCTGGAGTGAAGTACGGGCAGCGACCTTTACCTACGAGCAGTACTTC. The chain links TRBV30 to TRBJ2-7; no clear D. The V and J ends lost 1 base and 2 bases respectively, with 21 bases between them. Germline CDR1 is GTSNPN and CDR2 is SVGIG (reference sequence). The CDR3 contains 17 residues.

This sequence joins TRBV4-3 and TRBJ2-5, with 9 bases lining up with TRBD1. Trimming removed 3 bases from V and 4 bases from J; junction bases left unmatched: 6. The CDR3 has 15 residues. The germline gives CDR1 LGHNA, CDR2 YSLEER. The CDR3 bases are TGCGCCAGCAGCCAGGGGGACAGGGACCTAGAGACCCAGTACTTC. Its protein product is CASSQGDRDLETQYF.

This chain connects TRBV19 to TRBJ1-5; D is uncertain. This CDR3 spans 14 amino acids. V lost 7 bases, J lost 2 bases, and 12 bases lay in between. The germline CDR1 and CDR2 sequences are LNHDA and SQIVND (reference sequence). The CDR3 loop is CASNPLDGNQPQHF. CDR3 DNA: TGTGCCAGTAACCCCTTGGATGGCAATCAGCCCCAGCATTTT. Drawing the rest from reference TRBV19 and TRBJ1-5, the complete variable domain is DGGITQSPKYLFRKEGQNVTLSCEQNLNHDAMYWYRQDPGQGLRLIYYSQIVNDFQKGDIAEGYSVSREKKESFPLTVTSAQKNPTAFYLCASNPLDGNQPQHFGDGTRLSIL.

The V gene is TRBV2, the J gene TRBJ2-7; possibly TRBD2 for D (6 bases). CDR3 length equals 14 residues. Trimming stripped 8 bases from V and 6 bases from J, with 20 bases between. Germline assignment: CDR1 SNHLY and CDR2 FYNNEI. The CDR3 coding sequence is TGTGCCAGCGAACGGAGGGTAGTAGCCGCCGAGCAGTACTTC. Amino acid sequence: CASERRVVAAEQYF.